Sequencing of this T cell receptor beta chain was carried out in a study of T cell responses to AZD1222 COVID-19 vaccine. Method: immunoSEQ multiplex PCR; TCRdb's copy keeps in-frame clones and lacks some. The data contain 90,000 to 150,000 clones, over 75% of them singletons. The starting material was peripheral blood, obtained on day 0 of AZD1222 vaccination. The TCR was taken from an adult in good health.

The chain's CDR3 is CASSPSMNTEAFF. For the CDR3, the DNA is TGTGCCAGCTCCCCTAGTATGAACACTGAAGCTTTCTTT. The chain has TRBV14 and TRBJ1-1; D unresolved. The ends were cut back, 8 bases at V and 0 bases at J, with 10 bases in the middle. In germline, CDR1 is SGHDN, CDR2 FVKESK. The CDR3 contains 13 residues. The full variable domain, completed using reference TRBV14 and TRBJ1-1, is EAGVTQFPSHSVIEKGQTVTLRCDPISGHDNLYWYRRVMGKEIKFLLHFVKESKQDESGMPNNRFLAERTGGTYSTLKVQPAELEDSGVYFCASSPSMNTEAFFGQGTRLTVV.